The entry that follows covers one TCR beta chain sequence. TCRdb's copy holds only in-frame clones and misses some; the assay was immunoSEQ multiplex PCR. The table lists about 100,000 clones, approximately 96% of them singletons. The V gene's germline CDR1 is MGHRA and CDR2 YSYEKL. With 0 bases clipped from V and 0 bases from J, the junction kept 8 bases outside the gene matches. The CDR3 runs to 18 residues. This sample is drawn from a study of technical replicates of blood from a few donors. This receptor was taken from a human donor in good health. The rearrangement joins TRBV4-1 to TRBJ1-2; 9 positions match TRBD1. The sequenced material came from T cells isolated from PBMCs. CDR3 nucleotide sequence: TGCGCCAGCAGCCAAGAAGGAGACAGGGGGGATGCTAACTATGGCTACACCTTC. Translating gives CASSQEGDRGDANYGYTF.